This T cell receptor beta chain was retrieved from a study of shared clonotypes between healthy human individuals. Division of CD4+ cells produced a CD45RA+ naive subset and a CD45RA-negative memory subset. This CDR3 contains 13 residues. CDR1 and CDR2 from the germline V gene are SGHRS and YFSETQ. Germline trimming cut 6 bases from V and 1 base from J; bases unmatched to any gene: 3. A note on this clone: Its specificity is not known.

TCRdb's copy holds only in-frame clones and misses some; the assay was immunoSEQ multiplex PCR. The sample consists of approximately 1,000,000 clones, around three quarters of them appearing once. Study-wide points: Larger richness was generally estimated for naive than memory subsets. The low donor count limited represented genetic and exposure-history diversity.

Sequenced sample: memory CD4+ T cells from PBMCs. Subset reported: CD45RA-negative fraction. The sequence was collected from a man younger than 30 in good health. Some clones in this sample may be carry-over from other donors' samples. V and J are TRBV5-1 and TRBJ1-1; 7 bases map to TRBD1. This CDR3 reads CASIQGENTEAFF. In DNA form, the CDR3 reads TGCGCCAGCATCCAGGGGGAGAACACTGAAGCTTTCTTT.